What follows are 13 T cell receptor beta chains derived from one specimen sequenced in a study of cytomegalovirus exposure and HLA in healthy donors (dated by TCRdb to the late 2010s). The library was made by the immunoSEQ multiplex PCR assay. For the multiplex PCR, a mixture combining 60 forward primers for TCR Vbeta segments and 13 reverse primers for TCR Jbeta segments was used. This is the immuneACCESS table as TCRdb keeps it, with only in-frame sequences that have V and J called. A part of the clones is gone; compared with another copy, unresolved V genes explain less than half, and the rest is unexplained. The sample records 95,000 to 150,000 clones, 60% to 85% of which are singletons. Approximately 1.3% of the sample rests with the top ten. Sequences were obtained from PBMCs. Source of these receptors: a female donor in good health and CMV-seronegative.

The genes are TRBV7-8 and TRBJ2-7; TRBD2 is a possible D gene (5 bases). Trimming left V 5 bases short and J 3 bases short, with 14 bases between. The CDR3 contains 14 residues. CDR1 SGHVS and CDR2 FQNEAQ come from the germline V gene. CDR3 coding DNA: TGTGCCAGCAGCAAGGAGCGGATTTTCTACGAGCAGTACTTC. It is translated as CASSKERIFYEQYF. The full variable domain, with the rest looked up from reference TRBV7-8 and TRBJ2-7, is GAGVSQSPRYKVAKRGQDVALRCDPISGHVSLFWYQQALGQGPEFLTYFQNEAQLDKSGLPSDRFFAERPEGSVSTLKIQRTQQEDSAVYLCASSKERIFYEQYFGPGTRLTVT.

DNA of the CDR3: TGTGCCAGCAGCCAAGACGCTAGCGGCTCCTACAATGAGCAGTTCTTC. Its protein is CASSQDASGSYNEQFF. The rearrangement joins TRBV4-2 to TRBJ2-1, with 7 bases fitting TRBD2. The J segment lost 0 bases and the V segment lost 0 bases, leaving 2 bases of the junction unmatched. This CDR3 has 16 amino acids. Germline V gene data show CDR1 as LGHNA and CDR2 as YNFKEQ.

This clone was seen only a few times. The chain is built from TRBV6-1 and TRBJ2-7; D remains ambiguous. In germline, CDR1 is MNHNS, CDR2 SASEGT. V was pared by 4 bases and J by 7 bases, with 23 bases between. The CDR3 runs to 16 residues. CDR3 protein: CASSASTFNMPREQYF. CDR3 nucleotide sequence: TGTGCCAGCAGTGCTTCAACCTTCAATATGCCGAGGGAGCAGTACTTC.

The chain recombines TRBV27 with TRBJ2-1; D might be TRBD2 (6 bases). Germline CDR1 reads MNHEY; CDR2 reads SMNVEV (reference sequence). V gave up 2 bases and J gave up 6 bases, with 29 bases separating them. The CDR3 spans 20 residues. The CDR3 nucleotides are TGTGCCAGCAGTTTAAGGGCCCCAGCGGGTACCTCTCATAGAGGCAATGAGCAGTTCTTC. This translates into CASSLRAPAGTSHRGNEQFF.

The chain recombines TRBV19 with TRBJ1-3; no definite D call. V gave up 3 bases and J gave up 1 base, with 7 bases separating them. This CDR3 region has 14 residues. CDR1 and CDR2 (germline): LNHDA, SQIVND (reference sequence). The CDR3: CASSISGSGNTIYF. CDR3 nucleotides: TGTGCCAGTAGTATCTCGGGGTCTGGAAACACCATATATTTT.

The V call is TRBV18, the J call TRBJ1-1; 7 bases map to TRBD1. The CDR3 is made up of 17 amino acids. With V trimmed by 0 bases and J by 0 bases, 7 bases remained unmatched. CDR1 is KGHSH and CDR2 is LQKENI in the germline V gene. The CDR3: CASSPPGQRVMNTEAFF. CDR3 bases: TGTGCCAGCTCACCACCGGGACAGCGAGTGATGAACACTGAAGCTTTCTTT. The full variable domain, rest sourced from reference TRBV18 and TRBJ1-1, is NAGVMQNPRHLVRRRGQEARLRCSPMKGHSHVYWYRQLPEEGLKFMVYLQKENIIDESGMPKERFSAEFPKEGPSILRIQQVVRGDSAAYFCASSPPGQRVMNTEAFFGQGTRLTVV.

The chain carries TRBV19 and TRBJ2-7, with a weak D call TRBD1 (6 bases). CDR3 size: 12 residues. Between the trimmed V and J ends, which lost 6 bases and 6 bases, there was a span of 12 bases. The germline CDR1 and CDR2 sequences are LNHDA and SQIVND (reference sequence). CDR3 region: CASSEGQREQYF. CDR3 DNA: TGTGCCAGTAGCGAAGGACAGCGCGAGCAGTACTTC.

The V gene is TRBV7-9, the J gene TRBJ2-7; 13 bases fit TRBD2. The germline V gene encodes CDR1 SEHNR and CDR2 FQNEAQ (reference sequence). V lost 5 bases, J lost 2 bases, and 12 bases stayed unmatched. The CDR3 has 18 residues. The DNA of the CDR3 is TGTGCCAGCAGCGTAGGGTTCCGGACTAGCGGGAGTACCTACGAGCAGTACTTC. Amino acids: CASSVGFRTSGSTYEQYF.

The gene calls are TRBV10-2 and TRBJ2-5; D might be TRBD2 (5 bases). V was trimmed by 6 bases and J by 1 base, leaving 15 bases between them. The CDR3 spans 15 residues. CDR1 WSHSY and CDR2 SAAADI come from the germline V gene. CDR3 in DNA: TGCGCCAGCAGCCTGACGTTGAGGGTCCAAGAGACCCAGTACTTC. It specifies CASSLTLRVQETQYF.

This chain links TRBV6-1 with TRBJ2-7; TRBD2 matches at 8 bases. Germline assignment: CDR1 MNHNS and CDR2 SASEGT. The CDR3 covers 12 residues. The junction had 1 base not matched to a gene; V was cut back by 5 bases and J by 4 bases. CDR3 sequence: CASSRGGYEQYF. DNA for the CDR3: TGTGCCAGCAGTCGGGGGGGGTACGAGCAGTACTTC.

The chain combines TRBV30 with TRBJ1-5; 7 nucleotides agree with TRBD1. Trimming at V came to 0 bases and at J to 6 bases, leaving 2 bases not matched to a gene. In germline, CDR1 is GTSNPN, CDR2 SVGIG (reference sequence). CDR3 size: 13 residues. The CDR3 DNA sequence: TGTGCCTGGAGTGTACGACAGGGTCAGCCCCAGCATTTT. This encodes CAWSVRQGQPQHF.

In its sample, this clone was seen once. The chain is built from TRBV10-3 and TRBJ2-3, with D hard to call. The V and J ends lost 0 bases and 2 bases respectively, with 3 bases between them. Germline lookup yields CDR1 ENHRY and CDR2 SYGVKD. CDR3 length: 13 residues. The CDR3 DNA sequence: TGTGCCATCAGTGAGTCCCTCACAGATACGCAGTATTTT. Protein: CAISESLTDTQYF.

This clone is a singleton in its sample. The rearrangement links TRBV10-3 to TRBJ2-5; no reliable D call. TRBJ2-7 explains the end of the DNA better; the J call may be wrong. Per germline, CDR1 ENHRY and CDR2 SYGVKD. The CDR3 is 12 residues long. The CDR3 DNA follows: TGTGCCATCAGTGAGCCGCTCTACGAGCAGTACTTC. As protein: CAISEPLYEQYF.